One sample yielded the 10 T cell receptor beta chains listed below, sequenced in a study of Ad26.COV2.S vaccination and SARS-CoV-2 variants. Repertoires were generated with immunoSEQ multiplex PCR, while TCRdb's copy carries only in-frame clones and drops some. In the table there are 430,000 or so clones, 75% to 90% of which are singletons. Treatment specified: roughly 20 received Ad26.COV2.S at low or high dose, single or two shots; about 5 received placebo; per-sample allocation not given. Samples came from day 63 after the first vaccine or placebo injection. This specimen consisted of peripheral blood, obtained in a trial of Ad26.COV2.S vaccine versus placebo. The receptors were gathered from a person aged 18-60 years who received the Ad26.COV2.S COVID-19 vaccine or a placebo.

This clone was seen more than once but under ten times. The chain is built from TRBV4-2 and TRBJ1-6, with D possibly matching TRBD1 (6 bases). Germline V gene lookup returns CDR1 LGHNA and CDR2 YNFKEQ. Trimming shortened V by 1 base and J by 7 bases, and 14 bases separated the two germline ends. There are 16 residues in the CDR3. In DNA form, the CDR3 reads TGTGCCAGCAGCCAAGGGGGAGACAGGAAAAATTCACCCCTCCACTTT. It yields the protein CASSQGGDRKNSPLHF.

V is TRBV27 and J is TRBJ1-5, with 9 bases that match TRBD1. The V gene end was trimmed by 6 bases and the J gene end by 5 bases; junction bases not matched to a gene: 5. This CDR3 region has 14 residues. Germline-derived CDR1 and CDR2 are MNHEY and SMNVEV (reference sequence). The CDR3 DNA reads TGTGCCAGCAGCACACGACAGGGGGATCAGCCCCAGCATTTT. This encodes CASSTRQGDQPQHF.

This chain uses TRBV5-1 with TRBJ2-1; 9 positions match TRBD2. V shed 9 bases, J shed 2 bases, and the junction held 12 bases outside the gene matches. CDR3 length: 16 amino acids. The germline gives CDR1 SGHRS, CDR2 YFSETQ. CDR3 DNA: TGCGCCACCAAGGGGAGCGGGGGGTCCGCCTACAATGAGCAGTTCTTC. Translation: CATKGSGGSAYNEQFF.

This clone has just one count. The rearrangement joins TRBV18 to TRBJ1-2, with D unclear. The germline CDR1 and CDR2 sequences are KGHSH and LQKENI. Trimming shortened V by 3 bases and J by 6 bases, and 14 bases separated the two germline ends. This CDR3 region has 14 residues. CDR3 sequence reads: CASSPGLVGDGYTF. The CDR3 DNA sequence: TGTGCCAGCTCACCCGGGCTCGTGGGCGATGGCTACACCTTC.

The V and J genes are TRBV7-9 and TRBJ1-4; the match to TRBD1 covers 10 bases. Per germline, CDR1 SEHNR and CDR2 FQNEAQ (reference sequence). The CDR3 contains 14 residues. The V gene end was trimmed by 5 bases and the J gene end by 8 bases; junction bases not matched to a gene: 5. Written as DNA, the CDR3 is TGTGCCAGCAGCCATGGACAGGGGGAAGAAAAACTGTTTTTT. As protein: CASSHGQGEEKLFF.

The CDR3 spells CASSPLGRGPYEQYF. The CDR3 bases are TGTGCCAGCAGCCCCCTCGGGCGGGGGCCCTACGAGCAGTACTTC. The gene calls are TRBV28 and TRBJ2-7, with a weak D call TRBD2 (7 bases). Germline-derived CDR1 and CDR2 are MDHEN and SYDVKM. Trimming took 6 bases from V and 2 from J, leaving 17 bases between them. The CDR3 loop spans 15 amino acids.

This clone was observed a few times. The chain combines TRBV3-1 (or the pseudogene TRBV3-2) with TRBJ1-4, with a possible D match to TRBD1 (6 bases). CDR1 is LGHDT, CDR2 YNNKEL, per germline (reference sequence). V lost 9 bases and J lost 4, with 15 bases in between. The CDR3 consists of 14 residues. The CDR3, as DNA: TGTGCCAGTACAACAGGGCTATATAATGAAAAACTGTTTTTT. It yields the protein CASTTGLYNEKLFF.

The rearrangement uses TRBV5-6 and TRBJ2-7; 9 nucleotides align to TRBD1. This CDR3 has 15 residues. J lost 1 base, V lost 4 bases, and 6 bases had no gene match. Germline V gene lookup returns CDR1 SGHDT and CDR2 YYEEEE. The CDR3 reads CASSESGTGSYEQYF. In DNA, the CDR3 is TGTGCCAGCAGCGAAAGCGGGACAGGGTCCTACGAGCAGTACTTC.

Only one count was recorded for this clone. The J gene is TRBJ1-5, the V gene TRBV6-5; perhaps TRBD1 as D (6 bases). Germline V gene sequence: CDR1 MNHEY, CDR2 SVGAGI. The CDR3 extends over 15 amino acids. The ends were cut back, 8 bases at V and 7 bases at J, with 21 bases in the middle. The chain's CDR3 is CASSTTGRGGQPQHF. DNA for the CDR3: TGTGCCAGCTCCACGACAGGTAGGGGTGGACAGCCCCAGCATTTT.

The rearrangement joins TRBV6-5 to TRBJ2-2; perhaps TRBD2 as D (6 bases). Germline assignment: CDR1 MNHEY and CDR2 SVGAGI. There are 14 residues in the CDR3. Trimming cost V 5 bases and J 7 bases, with 14 bases left between them. CDR3 amino acids: CASSQLAIGGELFF. DNA of the CDR3: TGTGCCAGCAGTCAACTAGCTATCGGCGGGGAGCTGTTTTTT.